One sample yielded the 14 T cell receptor beta chains listed below, sequenced in a study of blood T cell repertoires in COVID-19. TCRdb's table, derived via immunoSEQ multiplex PCR, lists solely in-frame clones and lacks some. The table records over 200,000 clones, approximately 89% of them present only once. Sequencing was performed on PBMCs or T cells enriched from blood (not recorded which). These receptors came from a woman aged 25-40 years who had been exposed to COVID-19.

This chain's CDR3 is CASSPMSGGKISGNTIYF. As DNA, the CDR3 is TGTGCCAGCTCACCAATGTCAGGGGGCAAAATCTCTGGAAACACCATATATTTT. This sequence joins TRBV18 and TRBJ1-3; 8 positions match TRBD1. Germline values: CDR1 KGHSH, CDR2 LQKENI. CDR3 size: 18 residues. J was trimmed by 0 bases and V by 2 bases; bases with no gene match: 9.

The V and J genes are TRBV5-3 and TRBJ1-2; tentative D call: TRBD1 (5 bases). TRBV5-3 is identified as an open reading frame with a role that is uncertain. CDR3 length: 16 amino acids. The V and J ends lost 0 bases and 5 bases respectively, with 17 bases between them. The CDR3, as DNA: TGTGCCAGAAGCTTGGTACGGGGGGGAGTTGGTTATGGCTACACCTTC. Residues: CARSLVRGGVGYGYTF.

The chain recombines TRBV2 with TRBJ1-2, with D unclear. Trimming took off 1 base at V and 1 base at J, with 13 bases between the two ends. CDR1 is SNHLY and CDR2 is FYNNEI in the germline V gene. The CDR3 covers 16 residues. CDR3 region: CASSEGSGRYNYGYTF. In nucleotides, the CDR3 is TGTGCCAGCAGTGAAGGGTCAGGAAGATATAACTATGGCTACACCTTC.

The J gene is TRBJ2-3, the V gene TRBV3-1 (or the pseudogene TRBV3-2), with 13 bases aligning to TRBD2. Germline CDR1 reads LGHDT; CDR2 reads YNNKEL (reference sequence). The V gene end was trimmed by 4 bases and the J gene end by 0 bases; junction bases not matched to a gene: 1. The CDR3 is 16 residues long. CDR3 sequence: CASSLGLAGSTDTQYF. CDR3 DNA: TGTGCCAGCAGCCTGGGACTAGCGGGAAGCACAGATACGCAGTATTTT.

This clone was observed once. The chain employs TRBV24-1 and TRBJ2-3; no definite D call. Germline V gene sequence: CDR1 KGHDR, CDR2 SFDVKD. V lost 9 bases to trimming and J lost 1 base, with 10 bases between them. The CDR3 loop spans 13 amino acids. The CDR3 reads CATGAGGTDTQYF. CDR3 sequence (DNA): TGTGCCACCGGAGCCGGCGGCACAGATACGCAGTATTTT.

CDR3 residues: CASRDRDGELFF. The CDR3 DNA sequence: TGTGCCAGCCGGGACAGGGACGGGGAGCTGTTTTTT. The V and J genes are TRBV27 and TRBJ2-2, with 9 bases lining up with TRBD1. Germline CDR1 MNHEY, CDR2 SMNVEV (reference sequence). The length of the CDR3 is 12 residues. Unmatched junction bases numbered 2, after V lost 8 bases and J lost 7 bases.

The chain carries TRBV9 and TRBJ1-1; 7 bases match TRBD1. Germline V gene sequence: CDR1 SGDLS, CDR2 YYNGEE. V was pared by 1 base and J by 0 bases, with 12 bases of the junction left unmatched. CDR3 length: 18 amino acids. As DNA, the CDR3 is TGTGCCAGCAGCGTAACCCCCGCCGGGACAGATGTGAACACTGAAGCTTTCTTT. Its protein is CASSVTPAGTDVNTEAFF.

The gene calls are TRBV9 and TRBJ1-2, with D unclear. V lost 3 bases and J 5 bases, leaving 11 bases between the germline ends. Germline CDR1 SGDLS, CDR2 YYNGEE. The length of the CDR3 is 13 residues. The CDR3 sequence is CASSAIPGYGYTF. CDR3 DNA: TGTGCCAGCAGCGCCATCCCGGGGTATGGCTACACCTTC.

The chain recombines TRBV6-6 with TRBJ1-1; D is ambiguous. CDR1 is MNHNY, CDR2 SVGAGI, per germline (reference sequence). Trimming left V 6 bases short and J 1 base short, with 18 bases between. The CDR3 totals 16 residues. This CDR3 is CASRANPTPRNTEAFF. The CDR3 DNA reads as TGTGCCAGCAGAGCCAACCCCACCCCACGGAACACTGAAGCTTTCTTT.

The V call is TRBV3-1 (or the pseudogene TRBV3-2), the J call TRBJ1-2, with TRBD1 matching over 10 bases. Germline-derived CDR1 and CDR2 are LGHDT and YNNKEL (reference sequence). J was trimmed by 7 bases and V by 4 bases; bases with no gene match: 9. CDR3 size: 15 residues. CDR3 bases: TGTGCCAGCAGCCCTTCCCCGGGACAGGGGTCTGGCTACACCTTC. Its translation is CASSPSPGQGSGYTF.

V usage is TRBV28 and J usage is TRBJ2-7; 12 bases are a match to TRBD2. CDR3 length equals 14 residues. Per the germline V gene, CDR1 is MDHEN and CDR2 is SYDVKM. The V segment lost 8 bases and the J segment 0 bases; nucleotides outside the gene matches: 2. The CDR3 bases are TGTGCCAGCGGGACTAGCGGGCCCTCCTACGAGCAGTACTTC. Amino acid sequence: CASGTSGPSYEQYF.

V gene TRBV15 combines with J gene TRBJ2-5, with D possibly TRBD2 on 6 matching bases. Germline CDR1 LNHNV, CDR2 YYDKDF (reference sequence). V was trimmed by 4 bases and J by 4 bases, leaving 13 bases between them. The CDR3 spans 14 residues. The DNA for the CDR3 is TGTGCCACCAGCACCCGTAGCGGTTCAGAGACCCAGTACTTC. Translation gives CATSTRSGSETQYF.

CDR3 sequence: CASSLGAGETQYF. In DNA, the CDR3 is TGTGCCAGCAGCTTGGGGGCTGGAGAGACCCAGTACTTC. V and J are TRBV5-5 and TRBJ2-5; D not certain. Germline assignment: CDR1 SGHKS and CDR2 YYEKEE (reference sequence). Trimming removed 0 bases at V and 4 bases at J, with 7 bases between. This CDR3 contains 13 residues.

The chain couples TRBV7-9 to TRBJ2-3, with D hard to call. V lost 6 bases to trimming and J lost 2 bases, with 6 bases between them. Germline V gene data show CDR1 as SEHNR and CDR2 as FQNEAQ (reference sequence). The CDR3 runs to 12 residues. CDR3: CASRGLTDTQYF. The CDR3 DNA sequence: TGTGCCAGCAGGGGCCTCACAGATACGCAGTATTTT.